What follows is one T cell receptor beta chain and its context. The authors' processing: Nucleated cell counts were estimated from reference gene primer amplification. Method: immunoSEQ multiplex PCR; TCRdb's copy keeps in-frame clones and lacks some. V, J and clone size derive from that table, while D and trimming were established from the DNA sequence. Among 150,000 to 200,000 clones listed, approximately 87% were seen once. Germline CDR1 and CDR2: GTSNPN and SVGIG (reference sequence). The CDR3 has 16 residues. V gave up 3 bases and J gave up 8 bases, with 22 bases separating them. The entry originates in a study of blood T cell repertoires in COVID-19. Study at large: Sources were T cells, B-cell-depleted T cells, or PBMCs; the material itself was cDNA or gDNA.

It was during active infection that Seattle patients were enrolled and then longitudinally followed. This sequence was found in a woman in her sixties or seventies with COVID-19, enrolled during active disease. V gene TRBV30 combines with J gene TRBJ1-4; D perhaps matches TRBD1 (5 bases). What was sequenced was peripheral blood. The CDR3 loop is CAWSLFKRGVVEKLFF. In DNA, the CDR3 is TGTGCCTGGAGCCTTTTCAAACGGGGGGTTGTGGAAAAACTGTTTTTT.